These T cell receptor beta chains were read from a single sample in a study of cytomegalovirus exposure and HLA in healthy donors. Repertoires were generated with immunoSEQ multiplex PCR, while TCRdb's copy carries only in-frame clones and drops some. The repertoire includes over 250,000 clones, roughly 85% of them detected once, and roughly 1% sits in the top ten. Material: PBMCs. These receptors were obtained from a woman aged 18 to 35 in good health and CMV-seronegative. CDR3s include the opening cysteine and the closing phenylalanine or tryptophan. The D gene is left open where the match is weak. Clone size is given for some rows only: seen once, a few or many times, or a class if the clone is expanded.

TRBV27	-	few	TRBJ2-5	CASSLSRQHQETQYF	TGTGCCAGCAGTTTATCGAGGCAGCACCAAGAGACCCAGTACTTC
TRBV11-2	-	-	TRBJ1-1	CASSPLVLMRRNTEAFF	TGTGCCAGCAGCCCCCTAGTGCTGATGAGAAGGAACACTGAAGCTTTCTTT
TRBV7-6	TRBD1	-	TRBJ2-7	CASSLGWGQGSYEQYF	TGTGCCAGCAGCTTAGGGTGGGGACAGGGTTCCTACGAGCAGTACTTC
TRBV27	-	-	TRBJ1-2	CASSLQGSGGYTF	TGTGCCAGCAGTTTACAGGGGTCGGGTGGCTACACCTTC
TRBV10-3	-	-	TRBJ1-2	CAISDRKEAVYGYTF	TGTGCCATCAGTGACCGCAAAGAAGCGGTCTATGGCTACACCTTC
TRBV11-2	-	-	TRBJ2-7	CASSEQGHEQYF	TGTGCCAGCAGCGAACAGGGCCACGAGCAGTACTTC
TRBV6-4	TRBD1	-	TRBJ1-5	CASSDGQGVQPQHF	TGTGCCAGCAGTGACGGACAGGGAGTCCAGCCCCAGCATTTT
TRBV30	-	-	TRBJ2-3	CAWQGFTDTQYF	TGTGCCTGGCAGGGTTTCACAGATACGCAGTATTTT
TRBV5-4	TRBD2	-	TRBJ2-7	CASSLDSGSVHEQYF	TGTGCCAGCAGCTTGGATAGCGGGAGTGTCCACGAGCAGTACTTC
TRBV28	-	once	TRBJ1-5	CASRIGLTNQPQHF	TGTGCCAGCAGGATTGGACTGACAAATCAGCCCCAGCATTTT
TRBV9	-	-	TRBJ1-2	CASSPRGVGNYGYTF	TGTGCCAGCAGCCCTAGGGGCGTCGGGAACTATGGCTACACCTTC
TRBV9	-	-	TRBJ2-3	CASSVHRPSTDTQYF	TGTGCCAGCAGCGTACACAGGCCTAGCACAGATACGCAGTATTTT
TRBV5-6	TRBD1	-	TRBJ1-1	CASSRGTVNTEAFF	TGTGCCAGCAGCCGGGGGACAGTCAACACTGAAGCTTTCTTT
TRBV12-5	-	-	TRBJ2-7	CASGQVFYEQYF	TGTGCTAGTGGACAGGTATTCTACGAGCAGTACTTC
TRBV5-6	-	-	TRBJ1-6	CASSLASMDTYNSPLHF	TGTGCCAGCAGCTTGGCAAGTATGGACACCTATAATTCACCCCTCCACTTT
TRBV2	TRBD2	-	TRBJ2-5	CASSPRTSGEETQYF	TGTGCCAGCAGTCCACGGACTAGCGGAGAAGAGACCCAGTACTTC
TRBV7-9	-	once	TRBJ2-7	CASTESGTYEQYF	TGTGCCAGCACCGAATCAGGAACCTACGAGCAGTACTTC
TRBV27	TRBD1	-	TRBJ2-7	CASSSRQGGMSHEQYF	TGTGCCAGCAGTTCCCGACAGGGTGGGATGTCTCACGAGCAGTACTTC
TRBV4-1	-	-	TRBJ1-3	CASSPLSGNTIYF	TGCGCCAGCAGCCCCCTCTCTGGAAACACCATATATTTT
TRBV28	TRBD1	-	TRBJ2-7	CASSSGTDNHEQYF	TGTGCCAGCAGCTCCGGGACAGACAACCACGAGCAGTACTTC
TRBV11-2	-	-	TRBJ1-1	CASSWLSENTEAFF	TGTGCCAGCAGCTGGCTGAGCGAGAACACTGAAGCTTTCTTT
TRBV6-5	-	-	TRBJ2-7	CASSLRTAFYEQYF	TGTGCCAGCAGCCTCCGGACTGCTTTCTACGAGCAGTACTTC
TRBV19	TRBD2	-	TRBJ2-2	CASSAYSGRGTGELFF	TGTGCCAGTAGTGCCTATAGCGGGAGGGGGACCGGGGAGCTGTTTTTT
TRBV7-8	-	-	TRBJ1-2	CASSLLTPGYTF	TGTGCCAGCAGCCTACTAACGCCCGGCTACACCTTC
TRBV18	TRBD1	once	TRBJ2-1	CASSPPDRGLYEQFF	TGTGCCAGCTCACCACCGGACAGGGGGCTCTATGAGCAGTTCTTC
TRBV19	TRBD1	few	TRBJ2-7	CASSSSQGVEQYF	TGTGCCAGTAGCTCTAGCCAGGGGGTGGAGCAGTACTTC
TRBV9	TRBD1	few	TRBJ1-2	CASSVVEGGAFYGYTF	TGTGCCAGCAGCGTAGTAGAAGGGGGCGCCTTCTATGGCTACACCTTC
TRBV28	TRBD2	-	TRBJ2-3	CASSFGLAGSDTQYF	TGTGCCAGCAGTTTTGGGCTAGCGGGCTCAGATACGCAGTATTTT
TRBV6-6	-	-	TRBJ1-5	CASCEDGNQPQHF	TGTGCCAGCTGCGAAGACGGGAATCAGCCCCAGCATTTT
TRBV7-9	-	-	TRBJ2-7	CASSLQADTSYEQYF	TGTGCCAGCAGCTTACAAGCTGACACCTCCTACGAGCAGTACTTC
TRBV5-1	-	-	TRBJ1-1	CASSQGRGSAEAFF	TGCGCCAGCAGCCAAGGGAGGGGAAGCGCTGAAGCTTTCTTT
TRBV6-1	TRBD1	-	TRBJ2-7	CASSGGGHEQYF	TGTGCCAGCAGTGGAGGGGGCCACGAGCAGTACTTC
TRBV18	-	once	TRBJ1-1	CASSPREGGNTEAFF	TGTGCCAGCTCACCCAGGGAGGGAGGGAACACTGAAGCTTTCTTT
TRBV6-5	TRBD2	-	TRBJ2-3	CASSSGGGLGTDTQYF	TGTGCCAGCAGTTCTGGGGGGGGATTGGGCACAGATACGCAGTATTTT
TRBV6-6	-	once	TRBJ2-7	CASSYSPGAYEQYF	TGTGCCAGCAGTTACTCTCCAGGGGCCTACGAGCAGTACTTC
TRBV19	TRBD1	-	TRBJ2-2	CASSPRDRGTGELFF	TGTGCCAGTAGTCCCCGGGACAGGGGCACCGGGGAGCTGTTTTTT
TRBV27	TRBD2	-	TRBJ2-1	CASSPGTSGSYEQFF	TGTGCCAGCAGTCCCGGGACTAGCGGGAGCTATGAGCAGTTCTTC
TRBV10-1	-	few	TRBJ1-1	CASSEGRNTEAFF	TGCGCCAGCAGTGAGGGCAGGAACACTGAAGCTTTCTTT
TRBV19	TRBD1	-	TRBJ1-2	CASRSRTGDSYGYTF	TGTGCCAGTAGATCCCGGACAGGGGACTCTTATGGCTACACCTTC
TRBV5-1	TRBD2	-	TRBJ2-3	CASSPTGGSTDTQYF	TGCGCCAGCAGCCCGACGGGGGGTAGCACAGATACGCAGTATTTT
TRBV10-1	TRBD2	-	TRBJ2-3	CASGLAGTDTQYF	TGCGCCAGCGGACTAGCGGGCACAGATACGCAGTATTTT